The clone carrying this T cell receptor (beta chain) was observed many times. The target antigen is unknown. This CDR3 comprises 16 residues. The germline gives CDR1 LGHDT, CDR2 YNNKEL (reference sequence). Germline trimming cut 5 bases from V and 6 bases from J; bases unmatched to any gene: 13. Hyperthyroidism had been newly diagnosed in patients aged 18 to 65, and its duration was under 2 months. On the basis of clinical symptoms, serum thyroxine and TRAb, thyroid ultrasound and orbital computed tomography, diagnoses were made. The data were obtained in a study of T cells in Graves' hyperthyroidism and ophthalmopathy. For the study at large: Prior to any treatment, at the point of initial diagnosis, peripheral blood was collected.

RNA transcripts were the template for amplifying TCR beta CDR3 regions. The TCR CDR3 was amplified in a first-round RT-PCR using the HTBI primer set. From the multiplex PCR reads, TCRdb called clonotypes with MiXCR, one entry per CDR3 protein. The top ten clones hold 50% of a sample with under 400,000 distinct CDR3 sequences, approximately 22% of them seen once. Broader study findings: The majority of expanded thyroid clonotypes above 0.001 also appeared in blood.

This clonotype originated in a woman between 50 and 59 years old with Graves' hyperthyroidism. The sample taken for sequencing was blood. The chain carries TRBV3-1 and TRBJ2-1, with 7 bases fitting TRBD2. The CDR3 region has the DNA TGTGCCAGCAGCTTCGTCAGCGGGGCCTCTACCAATGAGCAGTTCTTC. This translates into CASSFVSGASTNEQFF.